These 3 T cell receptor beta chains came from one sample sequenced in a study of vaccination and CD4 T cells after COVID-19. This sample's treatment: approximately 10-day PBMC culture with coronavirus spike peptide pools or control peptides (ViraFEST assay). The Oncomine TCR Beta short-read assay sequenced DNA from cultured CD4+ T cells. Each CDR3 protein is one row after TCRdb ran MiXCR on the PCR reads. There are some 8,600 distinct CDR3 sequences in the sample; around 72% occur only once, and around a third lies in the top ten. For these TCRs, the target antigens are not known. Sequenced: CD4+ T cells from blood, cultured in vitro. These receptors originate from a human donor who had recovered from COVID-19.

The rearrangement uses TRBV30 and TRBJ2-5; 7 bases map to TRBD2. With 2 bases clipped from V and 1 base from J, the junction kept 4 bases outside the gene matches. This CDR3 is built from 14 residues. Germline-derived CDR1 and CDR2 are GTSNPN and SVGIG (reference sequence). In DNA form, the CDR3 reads TGTGCCTGGAGTTGGGGGAGGGTCCAAGAGACCCAGTACTTC. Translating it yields CAWSWGRVQETQYF.

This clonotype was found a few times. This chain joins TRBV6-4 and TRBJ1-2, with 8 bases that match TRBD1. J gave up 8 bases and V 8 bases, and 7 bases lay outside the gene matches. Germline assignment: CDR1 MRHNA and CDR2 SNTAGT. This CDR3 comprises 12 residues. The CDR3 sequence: CASGQGAGGYTF. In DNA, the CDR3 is TGTGCCAGCGGACAGGGCGCTGGGGGCTACACCTTC.

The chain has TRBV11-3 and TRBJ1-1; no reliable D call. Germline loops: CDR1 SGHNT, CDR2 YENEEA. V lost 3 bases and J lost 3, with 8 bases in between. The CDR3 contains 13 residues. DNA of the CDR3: TGTGCCAGCAGCTTTGACGAGGACACTGAAGCTTTCTTT. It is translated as CASSFDEDTEAFF.